These T cell receptor beta chains were read from a single sample in a study of early T cells in non-severe SARS-CoV-2 infection. TCRdb independently ran MiXCR on the 5' RACE reads; one entry per CDR3 protein. The sample yields 35,000 or so distinct CDR3 sequences, about 5% seen once. The sample comprised whole blood. These receptors originate from an adult who was a healthcare worker with PCR-confirmed SARS-CoV-2 infection or an uninfected control (not recorded which). The CDR3 runs from the conserved cysteine through the conserved F or W. The D gene is left open where the match is weak. Rows give clone size only sometimes, using once, few, many, or a class for an expanded clone.

many | TRBJ1-1 | TRBV18 | . | TGTGCCAGCTCACCATCGAAAACAGGTACGGGACCTGAAGCTTTCTTT | CASSPSKTGTGPEAFF
few | TRBJ2-3 | TRBV12-5 | TRBD1 | TGTGCTAGTGGTGACAGGGATCGAGGCACAGATACGCAGTATTTT | CASGDRDRGTDTQYF
many | TRBJ1-5 | TRBV10-2 | . | TGCGCCAGCAGAGGGGGCAATCAGCCCCAGCATTTT | CASRGGNQPQHF
many | TRBJ1-3 | TRBV7-9 | . | TGTGCCAGCAGCTTAGGATGGGGGTCCTCTGGAAACACCATATATTTT | CASSLGWGSSGNTIYF
many | TRBJ2-5 | TRBV2 | . | TGTGCCAGCAGTGAAGACAGGGCGGGAGAGACCCAGTACTTC | CASSEDRAGETQYF
many | TRBJ2-2 | TRBV29-1 | . | TGCAGCGTAGCGGGTACCGCGAACACCGGGGAGCTGTTTTTT | CSVAGTANTGELFF
many | TRBJ2-5 | TRBV6-5 | TRBD2 | TGTGCCAGCAGAACCGACAGACTAGCGGGGTACCAAGAGACCCAGTACTTC | CASRTDRLAGYQETQYF
many | TRBJ2-1 | TRBV5-1 | TRBD1 | TGCGCCAGCAGCTCTATCGGACAGGGTTCCAATGAGCAGTTCTTC | CASSSIGQGSNEQFF
many | TRBJ1-5 | TRBV7-8 | . | TGTGCCAGCAGCCCACGGGGGTCCTATAGCAATCAGCCCCAGCATTTT | CASSPRGSYSNQPQHF
. | TRBJ2-1 | TRBV28 | . | TGTGCCAGCAGTCCCTACCGGGACGGAAACAATGAGCAGTTCTTC | CASSPYRDGNNEQFF
many | TRBJ1-3 | TRBV10-2 | TRBD1 | TGCGCCAGCAGTGATCCGGGACAGAGAAACACCATATATTTT | CASSDPGQRNTIYF
many | TRBJ1-3 | TRBV5-5 | . | TGTGCCAGCAGCCGTGACAGACACTCTGGAAACACCATATATTTT | CASSRDRHSGNTIYF
many | TRBJ1-2 | TRBV7-2 | TRBD1 | TGTGCCAGCAGCTTAGCCCCCGGGACAGACAGCGGCTACACCTTC | CASSLAPGTDSGYTF
many | TRBJ2-2 | TRBV2 | TRBD1 | TGTGCCAGCAGTGATCTGAGACAGGGGGCTCGGTTCGGGGAGCTGTTTTTT | CASSDLRQGARFGELFF
few | TRBJ2-3 | TRBV30 | . | TGTGCCTGGAGTGTAACCACCGATACGCAGTATTTT | CAWSVTTDTQYF
few | TRBJ1-5 | TRBV2 | . | TGTGCCAGCAGCGAGACCGGGACCCCCGCCGTGCCCCAGCATTTT | CASSETGTPAVPQHF
many | TRBJ1-6 | TRBV3-1 | . | TGTGCCAGCAGCCAAGATTTAGTCGCCTCCTATAATTCACCCCTCCACTTT | CASSQDLVASYNSPLHF
few | TRBJ1-1 | TRBV10-1 | TRBD1 | TGCGCCAGCAGTGATCTACCGACAGGGACTGAAGCTTTCTTT | CASSDLPTGTEAFF
. | TRBJ2-2 | TRBV19 | . | TGTGCCAGTAGAGTCGGAGCGTACACCGGGGAGCTGTTTTTT | CASRVGAYTGELFF
few | TRBJ2-3 | TRBV4-3 | . | TGCGCCAGCAGCCAAGAGAGTGGGCCAGATACGCAGTATTTT | CASSQESGPDTQYF
many | TRBJ2-2 | TRBV12-3/TRBV12-4 | . | TGTGCCAGCAGACAAGGTCCCGGGACGACCGGGGAGCTGTTTTTT | CASRQGPGTTGELFF
many | TRBJ2-7 | TRBV20-1 | . | TGCAGTGCACTCTCAGGGGATACCTACGAGCAGTACTTC | CSALSGDTYEQYF
many | TRBJ2-2 | TRBV2 | TRBD1 | TGTGCCAGGGATCCTGCAGGGGGCAGGAGCACCGGGGAGCTGTTTTTT | CARDPAGGRSTGELFF
. | TRBJ2-3 | TRBV9 | . | TGTGCCAGCAGCGAGGGGTTGGGAGCAAGGTACGCAGATACGCAGTATTTT | CASSEGLGARYADTQYF
few | TRBJ2-7 | TRBV7-8 | . | TGTGCCAGCAGCCCAACCAGGGTTTCTGGGCAGTACTTC | CASSPTRVSGQYF
few | TRBJ2-7 | TRBV28 | TRBD1 | TGTGCCAGCAGTTTAGACGGGACAGCAACCTTCTACGAGCAGTACTTC | CASSLDGTATFYEQYF
. | TRBJ2-3 | TRBV11-2 | TRBD2 | TGTGCCAGCAGCTTCTCCGCGAGCGGGGGTTACACAGATACGCAGTATTTT | CASSFSASGGYTDTQYF
. | TRBJ1-2 | TRBV6-5 | . | TGTGCCACAAACCTGGGGCAGTCTTTCACTATGGGCTACACCTTC | CATNLGQSFTMGYTF
. | TRBJ2-2 | TRBV10-3 | . | TGTGCCATCAGATCACACTTGAACACCGGGGAGCTGTTTTTT | CAIRSHLNTGELFF
many | TRBJ2-1 | TRBV20-1 | . | TGCAGTGCTTCGGGGGGCCCAGGCAACAATGAGCAGTTCTTC | CSASGGPGNNEQFF
few | TRBJ2-1 | TRBV7-2 | . | TGTGCCAGCAGCCTAAGCCAGTCCTACAATGAGCAGTTCTTC | CASSLSQSYNEQFF
. | TRBJ2-3 | TRBV28 | . | TGTGCCAGCAGTTGGGCCACAGATACGCAGTATTTT | CASSWATDTQYF
many | TRBJ1-1 | TRBV14 | . | TGTGCCAGCAGCCAAGCACGGAGGAACACTGAAGCTTTCTTT | CASSQARRNTEAFF
many | TRBJ1-2 | TRBV12-3/TRBV12-4 | . | TGTGCCAGCACCCCCTACAGGGACCATGGCTACACCTTC | CASTPYRDHGYTF
medium-sized | TRBJ1-6 | TRBV12-3/TRBV12-4 | . | TGTGCCAGCAGTTTAGGAGGGGGAAATTCACCCCTCCACTTT | CASSLGGGNSPLHF
many | TRBJ2-7 | TRBV7-2 | . | TGTGCCAGCAGCTTAAGGGGGGACCACCTTGGGTACGAGCAGTACTTC | CASSLRGDHLGYEQYF
many | TRBJ2-7 | TRBV20-1 | TRBD1 | TGCAGTGCTAGAGATTCTGACAGGGTCTACTCCTACGAGCAGTACTTC | CSARDSDRVYSYEQYF
many | TRBJ1-1 | TRBV29-1 | TRBD1 | TGCAGCGTGACGGACAGGATGAACACTGAAGCTTTCTTT | CSVTDRMNTEAFF
many | TRBJ2-5 | TRBV28 | . | TGTGCCAGCAGTTGGGGGTCAGAGACCCAGTACTTC | CASSWGSETQYF
many | TRBJ1-2 | TRBV12-3/TRBV12-4 | . | TGTGCCAGCAGACCCACGGGCGGGGAGGAGAGCTACACCTTC | CASRPTGGEESYTF
many | TRBJ2-5 | TRBV19 | TRBD2 | TGTGCCAGTAGTAGTCTAGCGGGACAAGAGACCCAGTACTTC | CASSSLAGQETQYF
many | TRBJ2-2 | TRBV9 | TRBD2 | TGTGCCAGCAGCGTAGGTGTTAGCGGGGCCGGGGAGCTGTTTTTT | CASSVGVSGAGELFF
many | TRBJ1-1 | TRBV20-1 | . | TGCAGTGCCCCACCGTTTTTTGGGGAACTGAACACTGAAGCTTTCTTT | CSAPPFFGELNTEAFF
many | TRBJ1-5 | TRBV10-3 | . | TGTGCCATCAGTGACAGGGGCAGCAATCAGCCCCAGCATTTT | CAISDRGSNQPQHF
many | TRBJ2-3 | TRBV7-9 | . | TGTGCCAGCAGCTCGACAGATACGCAGTATTTT | CASSSTDTQYF
few | TRBJ2-5 | TRBV20-1 | . | TGCAGTGCTAACAGGAAAGAGACCCAGTACTTC | CSANRKETQYF
many | TRBJ1-6 | TRBV2 | . | TGTGCCAGCAGTGATAACAGGTTGAATTCACCCCTCCACTTT | CASSDNRLNSPLHF